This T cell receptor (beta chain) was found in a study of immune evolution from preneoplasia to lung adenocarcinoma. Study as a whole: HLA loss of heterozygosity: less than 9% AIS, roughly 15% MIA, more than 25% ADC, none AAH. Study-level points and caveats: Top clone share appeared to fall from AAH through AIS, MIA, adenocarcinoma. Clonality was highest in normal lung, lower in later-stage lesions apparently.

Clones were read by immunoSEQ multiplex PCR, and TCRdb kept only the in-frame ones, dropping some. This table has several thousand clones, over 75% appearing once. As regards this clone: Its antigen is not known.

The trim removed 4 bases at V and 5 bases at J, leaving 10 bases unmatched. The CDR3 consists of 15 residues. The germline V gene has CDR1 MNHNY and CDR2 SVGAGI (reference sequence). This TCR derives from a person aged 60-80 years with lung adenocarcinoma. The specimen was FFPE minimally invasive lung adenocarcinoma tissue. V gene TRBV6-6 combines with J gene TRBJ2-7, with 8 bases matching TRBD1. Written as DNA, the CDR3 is TGTGCCAGCAGTTTTGGGGGGACAGGAGGCCACGAGCAGTACTTC. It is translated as CASSFGGTGGHEQYF.